Listed below are T cell receptor beta chains from one sample, sequenced in a study of control samples from healthy donors and cancer patients. Method: immunoSEQ multiplex PCR; TCRdb's copy keeps in-frame clones and lacks some. The sample shows 130,000 or so clones, approximately 89% of them seen only once. The sequenced sample was PBMCs. Receptor source: a man aged 45-65 years with head and neck cancer. CDR3s include the opening cysteine and the closing phenylalanine or tryptophan. Each record gives: D gene, V gene, clone size, J gene, CDR3 DNA, CDR3 protein. D genes are given only for firm matches. Rows give clone size only sometimes, using once, few, many, or a class for an expanded clone.

>.|TRBV7-6|.|TRBJ1-1
TGTGCCAGCAGCTTAGTTGCGGCCGGCACTGAAGCTTTCTTT
CASSLVAAGTEAFF
>.|TRBV7-9|.|TRBJ2-7
TGTGCCAGCAGCTCGGACAGTAGACGGTACTTC
CASSSDSRRYF
>.|TRBV29-1|.|TRBJ1-1
TGCAGCGTCGGGGGGCTAATGAACACTGAAGCTTTCTTT
CSVGGLMNTEAFF
>.|TRBV24-1|.|TRBJ2-3
TGTGCCACCAGTGATATCAACACAGATACGCAGTATTTT
CATSDINTDTQYF
>TRBD1|TRBV6-4|.|TRBJ2-3
TGTGCCACTTGGGACAGGGCAGCAGATACGCAGTATTTT
CATWDRAADTQYF
>TRBD2|TRBV7-2|.|TRBJ2-5
TGTGCCAGCAGCTTAACTAGCGGGGTAATCGAGACCCAGTACTTC
CASSLTSGVIETQYF
>.|TRBV11-2|.|TRBJ1-5
TGTGCCAGCAGCTTAGGGCAGAATCAGCCCCAGCATTTT
CASSLGQNQPQHF
>.|TRBV6-2/TRBV6-3|.|TRBJ1-1
TGTGCCAGCAGTTCCCCACCCACCACTGAAGCTTTCTTT
CASSSPPTTEAFF
>.|TRBV5-1|few|TRBJ2-2
TGCGCCAGCAGCCTCTTCGGCCACACCGGGGAGCTGTTTTTT
CASSLFGHTGELFF
>.|TRBV20-1|.|TRBJ2-1
TGCAGTGCTAGGGTCGGCAATGAGCAGTTCTTC
CSARVGNEQFF
>TRBD1|TRBV12-3/TRBV12-4|.|TRBJ2-1
TGTGCCAGCAGATACAGGGGGCTAGGGCAGTTCTTC
CASRYRGLGQFF
>.|TRBV5-1|.|TRBJ2-3
TGCGCCAGCAGCTTGAAGAGTAGCACAGATACGCAGTATTTT
CASSLKSSTDTQYF
>.|TRBV7-2|.|TRBJ1-2
TGTGCCAGCAGCTTCGATAGACAGGTTTTATTACTCTATGGCTACACCTTC
CASSFDRQVLLLYGYTF
>.|TRBV21-1|.|TRBJ2-6
TGTGCCAGCAGCAGAACAGGGTGCGGCTCTGGGGCCAACGTCCTGACTTTC
CASSRTGCGSGANVLTF
>.|TRBV5-1|.|TRBJ1-2
TGCGCCAGCAGCTTTAGGACAGAAAGCGGGCCCGGAGGCTACACCTTC
CASSFRTESGPGGYTF
>.|TRBV5-4|.|TRBJ2-1
TGTGCCAGCACAACTTGGGGGTACAATGAGCAGTTCTTC
CASTTWGYNEQFF
>.|TRBV15|.|TRBJ1-6
TGTGCCACCAGCCTCTCCCGGGACCTTTCACCCCTCCACTTT
CATSLSRDLSPLHF
>.|TRBV7-2|.|TRBJ2-3
TGTGCCAGCAGCCCCCGACGGGAGAACACAGATACGCAGTATTTT
CASSPRRENTDTQYF
>TRBD1|TRBV29-1|few|TRBJ1-2
TGCAGCGTTGAAGTACAGGGGGGTGGCTACACCTTC
CSVEVQGGGYTF
>TRBD2|TRBV28|.|TRBJ2-7
TGTGCCAGCAGTTCCATACTAGCGGGGGCCTACGAGCAGTACTTC
CASSSILAGAYEQYF
>.|TRBV19|.|TRBJ2-7
TGTGCCACCAGTTCGCAGGGGTCCTCCTACGAGCAGTACTTC
CATSSQGSSYEQYF
>.|TRBV18|.|TRBJ1-3
TGTGCCAGCTCACCATACCGTAGCAAAGGCCACTCTGGAAACACCATATATTTT
CASSPYRSKGHSGNTIYF
>.|TRBV5-1|.|TRBJ1-4
TGCGCCAGCAGTACGGGACCGTCTAATGAAAAACTGTTTTTT
CASSTGPSNEKLFF
>TRBD2|TRBV6-1|.|TRBJ2-5
TGTGCCAGCAGTGAATCGCTTGGGAGGGATGAGACCCAGTACTTC
CASSESLGRDETQYF
>.|TRBV10-2|.|TRBJ2-6
TGCGCCAGCAGTGCCCAGGGGACCCCCCTCTCTGGGGCCAACGTCCTGACTTTC
CASSAQGTPLSGANVLTF
>.|TRBV11-2|once|TRBJ2-7
TGTGCCAGCAGCTTCGGTGAGAATATCTACGAGCAGTACTTC
CASSFGENIYEQYF